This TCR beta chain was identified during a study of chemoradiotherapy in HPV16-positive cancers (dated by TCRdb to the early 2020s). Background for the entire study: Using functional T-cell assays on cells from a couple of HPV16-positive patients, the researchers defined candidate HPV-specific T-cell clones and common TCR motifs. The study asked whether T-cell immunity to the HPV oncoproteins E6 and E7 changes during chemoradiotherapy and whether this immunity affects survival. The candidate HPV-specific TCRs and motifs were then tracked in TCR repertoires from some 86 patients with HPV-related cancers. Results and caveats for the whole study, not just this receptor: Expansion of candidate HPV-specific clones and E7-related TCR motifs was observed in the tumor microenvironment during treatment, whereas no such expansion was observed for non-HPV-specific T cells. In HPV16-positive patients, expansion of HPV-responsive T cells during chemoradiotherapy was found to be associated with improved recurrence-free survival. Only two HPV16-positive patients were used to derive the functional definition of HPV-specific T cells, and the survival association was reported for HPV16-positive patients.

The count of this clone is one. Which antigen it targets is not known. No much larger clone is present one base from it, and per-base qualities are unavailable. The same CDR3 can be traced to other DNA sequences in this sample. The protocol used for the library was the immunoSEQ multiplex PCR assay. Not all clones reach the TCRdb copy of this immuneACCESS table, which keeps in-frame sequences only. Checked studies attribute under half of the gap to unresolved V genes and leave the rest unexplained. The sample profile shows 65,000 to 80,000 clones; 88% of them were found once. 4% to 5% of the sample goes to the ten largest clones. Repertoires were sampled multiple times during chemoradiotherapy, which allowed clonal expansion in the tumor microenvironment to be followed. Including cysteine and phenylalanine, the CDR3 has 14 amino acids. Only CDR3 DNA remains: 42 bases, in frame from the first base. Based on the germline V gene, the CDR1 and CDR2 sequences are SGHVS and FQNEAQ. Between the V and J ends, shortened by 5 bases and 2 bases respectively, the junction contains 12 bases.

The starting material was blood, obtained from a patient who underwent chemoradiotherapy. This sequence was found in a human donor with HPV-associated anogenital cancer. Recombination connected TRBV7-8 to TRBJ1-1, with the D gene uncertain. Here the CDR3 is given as CASSATETNTEAFF. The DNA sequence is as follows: TGTGCCAGCAGCGCCACTGAGACAAACACTGAAGCTTTCTTT. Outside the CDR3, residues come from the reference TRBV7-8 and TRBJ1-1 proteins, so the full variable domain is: GAGVSQSPRYKVAKRGQDVALRCDPISGHVSLFWYQQALGQGPEFLTYFQNEAQLDKSGLPSDRFFAERPEGSVSTLKIQRTQQEDSAVYLCASSATETNTEAFFGQGTRLTVV.